The T cell receptor (beta chain) described here comes from a study of blood T cell repertoires in COVID-19. On the study more broadly: Collection of acute and convalescent COVID-19 samples took place in the United States, Italy and Spain. In each case, the material was cDNA or gDNA derived from T cells, B-cell-depleted T cells, or PBMCs.

TCRdb's copy holds only in-frame clones and misses some; the assay was immunoSEQ multiplex PCR. The sample holds around 200,000 clones, 60% to 85% seen once. The sample taken for sequencing was peripheral blood. This clonotype was obtained from a woman in her 70s with acute or convalescent COVID-19.

Here the CDR3 reads CASSLGGGWVNEQFF. CDR3 in DNA: TGTGCCAGCAGCTTAGGGGGAGGGTGGGTCAATGAGCAGTTCTTC. J is TRBJ2-1 and V is TRBV7-3, with TRBD2 matching over 7 bases. Germline values: CDR1 SGHTA, CDR2 FQGTGA. Trimming at V came to 2 bases and at J to 6 bases, leaving 7 bases not matched to a gene. The CDR3 contains 15 residues.